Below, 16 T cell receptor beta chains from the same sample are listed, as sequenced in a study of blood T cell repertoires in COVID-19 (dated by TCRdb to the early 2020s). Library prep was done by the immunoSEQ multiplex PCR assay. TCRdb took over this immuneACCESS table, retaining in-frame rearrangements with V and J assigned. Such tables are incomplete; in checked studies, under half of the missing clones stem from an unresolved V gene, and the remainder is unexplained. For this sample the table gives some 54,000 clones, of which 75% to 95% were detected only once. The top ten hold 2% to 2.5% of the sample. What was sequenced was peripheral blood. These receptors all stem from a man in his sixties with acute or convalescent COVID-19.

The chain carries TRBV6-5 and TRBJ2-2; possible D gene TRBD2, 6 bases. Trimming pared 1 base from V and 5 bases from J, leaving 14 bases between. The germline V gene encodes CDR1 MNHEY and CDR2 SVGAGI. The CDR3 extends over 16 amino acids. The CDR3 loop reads CASSYYGRRGTGELFF. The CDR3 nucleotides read TGTGCCAGCAGTTACTACGGGAGACGGGGGACCGGGGAGCTGTTTTTT.

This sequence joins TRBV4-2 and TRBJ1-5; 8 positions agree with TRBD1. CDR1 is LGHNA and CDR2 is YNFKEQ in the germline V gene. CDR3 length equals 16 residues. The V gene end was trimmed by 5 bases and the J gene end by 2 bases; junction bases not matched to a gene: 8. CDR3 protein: CASSKVSGQGNQPQHF. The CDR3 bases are TGTGCCAGCAGCAAAGTATCGGGACAGGGCAATCAGCCCCAGCATTTT.

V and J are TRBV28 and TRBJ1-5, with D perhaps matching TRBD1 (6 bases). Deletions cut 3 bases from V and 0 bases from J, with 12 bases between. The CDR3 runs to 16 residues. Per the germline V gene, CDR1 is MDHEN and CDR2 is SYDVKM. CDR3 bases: TGTGCCAGCAGTTTGGAGGGGGGGGATAGCAATCAGCCCCAGCATTTT. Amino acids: CASSLEGGDSNQPQHF.

The CDR3 DNA follows: TGTGCCAGTAGTATACTTGGAAACACCATATATTTT. Translation: CASSILGNTIYF. V gene TRBV19 combines with J gene TRBJ1-3; no clear D. Per the germline V gene, CDR1 is LNHDA and CDR2 is SQIVND (reference sequence). The CDR3 loop spans 12 amino acids. Trimming pared 2 bases from V and 3 bases from J, leaving 2 bases between.

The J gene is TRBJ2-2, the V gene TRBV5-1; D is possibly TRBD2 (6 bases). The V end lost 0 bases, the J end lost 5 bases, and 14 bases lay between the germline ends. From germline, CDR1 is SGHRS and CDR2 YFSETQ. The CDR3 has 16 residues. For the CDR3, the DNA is TGCGCCAGCAGCTTGGAGCGGGCCCCGGGGACCGGGGAGCTGTTTTTT. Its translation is CASSLERAPGTGELFF.

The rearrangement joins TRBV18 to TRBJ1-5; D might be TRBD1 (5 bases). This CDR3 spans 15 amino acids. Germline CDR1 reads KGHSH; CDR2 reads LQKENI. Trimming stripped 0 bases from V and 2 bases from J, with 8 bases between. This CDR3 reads CASSPPGGGNQPQHF. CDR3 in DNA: TGTGCCAGCTCACCACCGGGGGGAGGCAATCAGCCCCAGCATTTT.

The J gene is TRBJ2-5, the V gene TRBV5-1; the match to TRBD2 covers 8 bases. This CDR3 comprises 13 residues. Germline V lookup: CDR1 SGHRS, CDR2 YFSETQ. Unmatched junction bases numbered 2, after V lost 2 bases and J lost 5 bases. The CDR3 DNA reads TGCGCCAGCAGCTTTAGCGGGGCGGAGACCCAGTACTTC. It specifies CASSFSGAETQYF.

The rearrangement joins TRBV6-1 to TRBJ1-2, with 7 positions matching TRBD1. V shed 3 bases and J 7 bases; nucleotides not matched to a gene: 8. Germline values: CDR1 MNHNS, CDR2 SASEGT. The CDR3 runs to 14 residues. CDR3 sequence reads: CASSDAQGLSGYTF. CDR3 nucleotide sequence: TGTGCCAGCAGTGACGCACAGGGGCTTAGTGGCTACACCTTC.

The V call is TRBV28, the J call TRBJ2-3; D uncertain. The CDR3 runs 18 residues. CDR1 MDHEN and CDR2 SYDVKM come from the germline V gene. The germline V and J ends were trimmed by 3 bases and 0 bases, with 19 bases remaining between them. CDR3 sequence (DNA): TGTGCCAGCAGTTTCCTTCCCCTCGACTTTGTTAGCACAGATACGCAGTATTTT. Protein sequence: CASSFLPLDFVSTDTQYF.

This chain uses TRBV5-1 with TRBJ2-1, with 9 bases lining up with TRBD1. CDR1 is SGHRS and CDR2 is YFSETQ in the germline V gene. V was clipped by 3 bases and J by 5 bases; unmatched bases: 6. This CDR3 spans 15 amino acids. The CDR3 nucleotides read TGCGCCAGCAGCTCCGGGACAGGGACGAACAATGAGCAGTTCTTC. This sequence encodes CASSSGTGTNNEQFF.

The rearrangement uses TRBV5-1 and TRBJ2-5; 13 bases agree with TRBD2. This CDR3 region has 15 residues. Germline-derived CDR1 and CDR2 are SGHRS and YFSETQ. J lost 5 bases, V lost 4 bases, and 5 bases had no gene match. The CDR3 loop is CASSQGLAGSETQYF. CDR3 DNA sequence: TGCGCCAGCAGCCAGGGACTAGCGGGGTCGGAGACCCAGTACTTC.

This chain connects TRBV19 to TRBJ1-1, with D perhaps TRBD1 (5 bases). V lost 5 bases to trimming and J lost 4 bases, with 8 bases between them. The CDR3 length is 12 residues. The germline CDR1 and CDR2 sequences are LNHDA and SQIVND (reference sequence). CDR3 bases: TGTGCCAGTAGTGCCGGGGGCACTGAAGCTTTCTTT. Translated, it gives CASSAGGTEAFF.

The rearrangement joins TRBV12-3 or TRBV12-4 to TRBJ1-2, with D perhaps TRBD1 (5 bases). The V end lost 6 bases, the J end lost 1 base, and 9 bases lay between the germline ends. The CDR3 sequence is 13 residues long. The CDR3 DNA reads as TGTGCCAGCAGCAGACAGTTTAACTATGGCTACACCTTC. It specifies CASSRQFNYGYTF.

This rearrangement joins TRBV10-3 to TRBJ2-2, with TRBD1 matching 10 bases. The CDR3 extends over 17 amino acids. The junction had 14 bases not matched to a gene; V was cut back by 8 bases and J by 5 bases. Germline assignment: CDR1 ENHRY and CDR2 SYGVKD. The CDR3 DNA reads TGTGCCATCCGGCCTGGAGGACAGGGGGTCTCGACCGGGGAGCTGTTTTTT. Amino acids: CAIRPGGQGVSTGELFF.

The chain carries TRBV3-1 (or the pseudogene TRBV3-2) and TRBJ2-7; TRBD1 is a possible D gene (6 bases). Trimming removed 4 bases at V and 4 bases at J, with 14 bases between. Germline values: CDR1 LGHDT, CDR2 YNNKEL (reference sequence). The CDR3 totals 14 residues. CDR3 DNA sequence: TGTGCCAGCAGCCCCCAAGGGGGTGGTTACGAGCAGTACTTC. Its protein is CASSPQGGGYEQYF.

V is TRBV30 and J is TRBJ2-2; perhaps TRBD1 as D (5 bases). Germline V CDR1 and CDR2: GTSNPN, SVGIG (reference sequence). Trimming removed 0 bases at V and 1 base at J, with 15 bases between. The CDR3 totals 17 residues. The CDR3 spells CAWSVKDQGLNTGELFF. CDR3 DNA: TGTGCCTGGAGTGTAAAGGACCAGGGCCTGAACACCGGGGAGCTGTTTTTT.